This TCR beta chain was captured by sequencing in a study of CD8 T cells in Susac syndrome. The study's findings and limits: The study conceded that relatively few individuals underwent its TCR sequencing and HLA analysis.

Random hexamers were used to reverse transcribe an amount of roughly 0.5 to 1 ug RNA. Multiplex immunoSEQ PCR targeted 54 Vbeta and 13 Jbeta TCR beta segments. One entry per CDR3 protein, called by TCRdb with MiXCR from the immunoSEQ multiplex PCR reads. In the table there are over 80,000 distinct CDR3 sequences, approximately 92% of which are singletons. Healthy donors served as age- and sex-matched controls. V shed 5 bases, J shed 4 bases, and the junction held 5 bases outside the gene matches. The germline CDR1 and CDR2 sequences are MRHNA and SNTAGT. The CDR3 totals 15 residues. Comments on this clonotype: No antigen is known for it.

The sequence derives from a human donor in good health. The sequenced sample consisted of CD8+ T cells from PBMCs. This rearrangement joins TRBV6-4 to TRBJ2-1, with 10 bases matching TRBD2. CDR3 protein: CASSPVSGGYNEQFF. The CDR3 DNA follows: TGTGCCAGCAGTCCGGTTAGCGGGGGGTACAATGAGCAGTTCTTC.